This is a list of T cell receptor beta chains from one sample in a study of T cell repertoires in cytomegalovirus infection. TCRdb called the reads again in MiXCR, with one record for every CDR3 protein. Of fewer than 350,000 distinct CDR3 sequences in the sample, more than 8% were seen once. Sequenced sample: PBMCs. These receptors all come from a human donor in good health (CMV status not recorded). Some clones in this sample may be carry-over from other donors' samples. The CDR3 runs from the conserved cysteine through the conserved F or W. Each record gives: J gene, V gene, D gene, CDR3 protein. The D gene is left open where the match is weak.

TRBJ2-1	TRBV7-2	TRBD2	CASSLELAGPRTGVEQFF
TRBJ1-6	TRBV4-1	NA	CASSIQQNSPLHF
TRBJ2-1	TRBV14	NA	CASSQDAVQSLFF
TRBJ2-7	TRBV4-1	NA	CASSQDWRQRSSYEQYF
TRBJ2-7	TRBV7-3	TRBD1	CASSSTGGEQYF
TRBJ2-5	TRBV7-2	NA	CASSFSETQYF
TRBJ1-1	TRBV28	NA	CASRNLEAQGSTEAFF
TRBJ1-6	TRBV12-3/TRBV12-4	TRBD1	CASSLGQGGLSPLHF
TRBJ2-7	TRBV12-3/TRBV12-4	NA	CASRAPGAFYEQYF
TRBJ2-7	TRBV6-1	NA	CASNRFPGPKTTYEQYF
TRBJ2-5	TRBV6-2/TRBV6-3	NA	CAIRVGCPQYF
TRBJ1-1	TRBV6-1	TRBD1	CASSRFSGTGAEAFF
TRBJ1-2	TRBV7-9	TRBD1	CASTRTGNLSYTF
TRBJ2-5	TRBV5-1	TRBD2	CASSLGAGAEETQYF
TRBJ1-5	TRBV4-2	NA	CASSPYLSNQPQHF
TRBJ2-3	TRBV6-8	TRBD2	CASSLGGGITDTQYF
TRBJ2-3	TRBV6-2/TRBV6-3	TRBD1	CASSYFYRDREGTDTQYF
TRBJ1-4	TRBV7-2	NA	CASSERDEKLFF
TRBJ2-3	TRBV3-1	TRBD2	CASSQTSRADTQYF
TRBJ1-4	TRBV12-3/TRBV12-4	NA	CASSLAGINEKLFF
TRBJ2-1	TRBV7-2	TRBD2	CASGRTSGDYNEQFF
TRBJ1-1	TRBV12-5	NA	CASGPGDSLNTEAFF
TRBJ2-3	TRBV7-2	TRBD2	CASSYAGLATDTQYF
TRBJ2-7	TRBV6-1	TRBD2	CASSMEASGSYEQYF
TRBJ2-7	TRBV30	TRBD1	CAWSLRDRGYSTYEQYF
TRBJ2-7	TRBV10-3	NA	CAISDPGLSNSYEQYF
TRBJ2-5	TRBV5-6	NA	CASSLSGAGQETQYF
TRBJ2-1	TRBV7-2	NA	CASSRSADSYNEQFF
TRBJ2-5	TRBV20-1	NA	CSASRGGSGETQYF
TRBJ2-2	TRBV11-2	TRBD2	CASSLDLLAATGELFF
TRBJ2-7	TRBV28	TRBD1	CASSLPGTGSYEQYF
TRBJ1-6	TRBV12-3/TRBV12-4	NA	CASSLALGAHRAASPLHF
TRBJ1-2	TRBV30	NA	CAWSFASNYGYTF
TRBJ1-6	TRBV6-6	TRBD1	CASSPPGQHLDNSPLHF
TRBJ1-4	TRBV7-2	NA	CASSLVGDGKLFF
TRBJ2-7	TRBV28	NA	CASTRVGYEQYF
TRBJ2-5	TRBV7-7	TRBD1	CASSLRDRVGLEVKETQYF
TRBJ2-3	TRBV6-1	TRBD1	CASSPGTGAPDTQYF
TRBJ1-6	TRBV7-4	NA	CASSRNIQGRGSPLHF
TRBJ1-2	TRBV28	NA	CASRSTTPGTYYGYTF
TRBJ2-2	TRBV7-9	TRBD2	CASSLVLAGANTGELFF
TRBJ1-1	TRBV19	NA	CASRNSGSTGTEAFF
TRBJ2-7	TRBV7-9	TRBD2	CASSPPRGREDYEQYF
TRBJ1-5	TRBV7-2	NA	CASSLHSRGPQHF
TRBJ1-5	TRBV7-3	NA	CASSLIGHQPQHF
TRBJ1-1	TRBV20-1	NA	CSARDRAYTEAFF
TRBJ2-7	TRBV4-1	NA	CASSQARGGDEQYF
TRBJ2-7	TRBV27	NA	CASSSNGPPYEQYF
TRBJ1-3	TRBV12-3/TRBV12-4	TRBD1	CASSLAGQGLAGNTIYF
TRBJ2-7	TRBV12-3/TRBV12-4	NA	CASSSQGSLYEQYF
TRBJ1-1	TRBV7-9	NA	CASSFGGAKTEAFF
TRBJ2-7	TRBV14	NA	CASSQAGQVNFYEQYF
TRBJ2-3	TRBV28	NA	CASSPLITSTDTQYF
TRBJ2-3	TRBV4-2	TRBD2	CASSQASNLAGGWYF
TRBJ1-2	TRBV10-3	TRBD1	CAISPRDSYGYTF